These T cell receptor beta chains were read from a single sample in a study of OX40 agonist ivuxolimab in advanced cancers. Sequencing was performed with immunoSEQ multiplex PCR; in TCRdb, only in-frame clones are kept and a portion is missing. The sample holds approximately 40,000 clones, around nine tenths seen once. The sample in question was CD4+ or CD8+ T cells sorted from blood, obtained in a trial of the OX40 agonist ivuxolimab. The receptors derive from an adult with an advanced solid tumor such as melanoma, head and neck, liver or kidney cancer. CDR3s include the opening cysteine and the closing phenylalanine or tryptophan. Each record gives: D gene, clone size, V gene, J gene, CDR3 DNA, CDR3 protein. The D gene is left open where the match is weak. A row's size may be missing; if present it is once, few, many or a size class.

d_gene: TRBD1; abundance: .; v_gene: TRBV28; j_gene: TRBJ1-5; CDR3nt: TGTGCCAGCAGTTGGGGACAGGGGAGTCAGCCCCAGCATTTT; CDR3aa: CASSWGQGSQPQHF
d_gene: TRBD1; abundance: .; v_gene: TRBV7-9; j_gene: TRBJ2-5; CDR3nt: TGTGCCAGCAGCTACACTGGACAGGGGCTACAAGAGACCCAGTACTTC; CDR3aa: CASSYTGQGLQETQYF
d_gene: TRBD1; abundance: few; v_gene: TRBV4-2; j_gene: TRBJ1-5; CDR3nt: TGTGCCAGCAGCCAAGGCAACAGGGGGCAACAGCCCCAGCATTTT; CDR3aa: CASSQGNRGQQPQHF
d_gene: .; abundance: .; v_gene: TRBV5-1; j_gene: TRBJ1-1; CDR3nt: TGCGCCAGCAGCTTGGCGTCGGCGAACACTGAAGCTTTCTTT; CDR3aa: CASSLASANTEAFF
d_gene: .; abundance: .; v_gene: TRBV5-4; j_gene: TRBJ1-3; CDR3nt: TGTGCCAGCAGCTCTGTGGGAACTGGAAACACCATATATTTT; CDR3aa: CASSSVGTGNTIYF
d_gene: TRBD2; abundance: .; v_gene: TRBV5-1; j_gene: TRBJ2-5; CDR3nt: TGCGCCAGCAGCTTCACGACTAGCGGGATAGAGACCCAGTACTTC; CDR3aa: CASSFTTSGIETQYF
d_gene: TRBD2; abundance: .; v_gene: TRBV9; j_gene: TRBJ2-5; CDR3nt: TGTGCCAGCAGCCCCGGCCCACTAGCGGCCCGAGAGACCCAGTACTTC; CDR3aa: CASSPGPLAARETQYF
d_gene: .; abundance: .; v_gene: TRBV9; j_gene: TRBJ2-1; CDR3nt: TGTGCCAGCAGCGTCGGGGGTGAGCAGTTCTTC; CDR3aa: CASSVGGEQFF
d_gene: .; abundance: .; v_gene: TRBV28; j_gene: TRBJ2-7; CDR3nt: TGTGCCAGCAGTCACGGGGACACCTGGGCCTACGAGCAGTACTTC; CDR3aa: CASSHGDTWAYEQYF
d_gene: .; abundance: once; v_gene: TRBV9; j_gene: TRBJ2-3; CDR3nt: TGTGCCAGCAGCCCCTACGGAGAATTAGATACGCAGTATTTT; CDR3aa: CASSPYGELDTQYF
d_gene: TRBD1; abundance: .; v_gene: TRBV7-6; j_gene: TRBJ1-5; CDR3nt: TGTGCCAGCAGCTTAGCGACAGGGGATCAGCCCCAGCATTTT; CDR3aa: CASSLATGDQPQHF
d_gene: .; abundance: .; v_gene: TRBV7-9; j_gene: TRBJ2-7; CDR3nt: TGTGCCAGCAGCCCCGGACAGAGCTCCTACGAGCAGTACTTC; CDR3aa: CASSPGQSSYEQYF
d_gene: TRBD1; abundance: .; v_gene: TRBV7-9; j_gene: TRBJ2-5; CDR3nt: TGTGCCAGCAGCCCAGGGGGCCAAGAGACCCAGTACTTC; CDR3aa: CASSPGGQETQYF
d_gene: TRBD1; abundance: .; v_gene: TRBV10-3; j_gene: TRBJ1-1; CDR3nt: TGTGCCATCAGTGAGTCAGACAGGGGAGCTTTCTTT; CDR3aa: CAISESDRGAFF
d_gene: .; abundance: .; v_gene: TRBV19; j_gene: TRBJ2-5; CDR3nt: TGTGCCAGTAGTATGACGCCCGGGAGAGAAGAGACCCAGTACTTC; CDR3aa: CASSMTPGREETQYF
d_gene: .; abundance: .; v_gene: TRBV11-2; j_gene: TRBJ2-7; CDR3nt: TGTGCCAGCAGCTTTGTGGTTACCAACGAGCAGTACTTC; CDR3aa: CASSFVVTNEQYF
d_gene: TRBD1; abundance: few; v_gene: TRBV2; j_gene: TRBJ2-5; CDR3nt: TGTGCCAGCACCGGGACAGGGGGCCAAGAGACCCAGTACTTC; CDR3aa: CASTGTGGQETQYF
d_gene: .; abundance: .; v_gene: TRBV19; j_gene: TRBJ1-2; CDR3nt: TGTGCCAGTAACACAGGGTTTTATCATAGCTACACCTTC; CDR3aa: CASNTGFYHSYTF
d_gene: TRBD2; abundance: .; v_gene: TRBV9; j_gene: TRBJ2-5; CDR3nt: TGTGCCAGCAGCGTAGGAGGTCTAGCGGGAGGACCCCAAGAGACCCAGTACTTC; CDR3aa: CASSVGGLAGGPQETQYF
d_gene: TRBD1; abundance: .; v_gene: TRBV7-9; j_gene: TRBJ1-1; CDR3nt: TGTGCCAGCAGCTTAGGGATCAGGACAGGGGGGCCGAACACTGAAGCTTTCTTT; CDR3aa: CASSLGIRTGGPNTEAFF
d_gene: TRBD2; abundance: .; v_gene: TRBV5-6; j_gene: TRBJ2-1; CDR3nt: TGTGCCAGCCAGCCGCAAGCGGGGTACAATGAGCAGTTCTTC; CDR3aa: CASQPQAGYNEQFF
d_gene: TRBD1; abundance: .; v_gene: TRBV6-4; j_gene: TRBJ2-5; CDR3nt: TGTGCCAGCAGTGCCCAACCCGTACCGGGACAGGGCGAAGAGACCCAGTACTTC; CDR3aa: CASSAQPVPGQGEETQYF
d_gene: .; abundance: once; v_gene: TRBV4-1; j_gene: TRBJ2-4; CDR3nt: TGCGCCAGCAGCCTCCCCGATAGCGTTAACATTCAGTACTTC; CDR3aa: CASSLPDSVNIQYF
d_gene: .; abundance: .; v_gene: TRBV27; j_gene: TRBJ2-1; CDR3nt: TGTGCCAGCAGTTCCGTGCAATGGAATGAGCAGTTCTTC; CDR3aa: CASSSVQWNEQFF
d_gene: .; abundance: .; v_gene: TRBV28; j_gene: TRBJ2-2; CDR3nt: TGTGCCAGCAGTTTACTACCAGGAACCGGGGAGCTGTTTTTT; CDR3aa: CASSLLPGTGELFF
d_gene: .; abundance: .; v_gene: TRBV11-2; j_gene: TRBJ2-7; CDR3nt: TGTGCCAGCCGGGAACCATCGATGGAGAACTACGAGCAGTACTTC; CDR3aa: CASREPSMENYEQYF
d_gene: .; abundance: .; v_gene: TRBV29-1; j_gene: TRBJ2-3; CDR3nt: TGCAGCGTTGATACGGCTTTAAACACAGATACGCAGTATTTT; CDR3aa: CSVDTALNTDTQYF